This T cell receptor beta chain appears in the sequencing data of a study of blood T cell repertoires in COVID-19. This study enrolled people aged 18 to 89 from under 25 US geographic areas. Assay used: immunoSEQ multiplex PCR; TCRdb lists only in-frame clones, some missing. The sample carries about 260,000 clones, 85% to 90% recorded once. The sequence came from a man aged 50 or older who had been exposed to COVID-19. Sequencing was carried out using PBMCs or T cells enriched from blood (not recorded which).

This CDR3 reads CASSPTGRNQPQHF. As DNA, the CDR3 is TGTGCCAGCAGCCCAACAGGGCGGAATCAGCCCCAGCATTTT. The chain joins TRBV7-9 to TRBJ1-5, with a tentative D call TRBD1 (6 bases). The CDR3 has 14 amino acids. Trimming left V 5 bases short and J 4 bases short, with 12 bases between. Germline loops: CDR1 SEHNR, CDR2 FQNEAQ (reference sequence).